This T cell receptor (beta chain) is from a study of blood T cell repertoires in COVID-19. Study in general: There were acute and convalescent COVID-19 samples, and they came from the United States, Italy and Spain. Sources were T cells, B-cell-depleted T cells, or PBMCs; the material itself was cDNA or gDNA.

Seattle's enrolled individuals joined amid active infection and were then monitored longitudinally. How the authors handled the data: Nucleated cell number was recorded as an estimate derived from reference gene primer amplification. Clones were sequenced by immunoSEQ multiplex PCR, and TCRdb holds only the in-frame ones, with some missing. The V and J calls and clone size are taken from that table; D and trimming were inferred from the DNA. The sample yields roughly 220,000 clones, around 87% seen once. Germline V CDR1 and CDR2: SNHLY, FYNNEI. The ends were cut back, 4 bases at V and 8 bases at J, with 14 bases in the middle. This CDR3 is 14 amino acids long.

This rearrangement joins TRBV2 to TRBJ1-4; D unclear. The receptor was derived from a woman aged 45-65 years with COVID-19, enrolled during active disease. The sample comprised peripheral blood. The chain's CDR3 is CASSGNAGREKLFF. The CDR3 nucleotides are TGTGCCAGCAGTGGAAATGCGGGTCGGGAAAAACTGTTTTTT. The whole variable domain, remainder taken from reference TRBV2 and TRBJ1-4, is EPEVTQTPSHQVTQMGQEVILRCVPISNHLYFYWYRQILGQKVEFLVSFYNNEISEKSEIFDDQFSVERPDGSNFTLKIRSTKLEDSAMYFCASSGNAGREKLFFGSGTQLSVL.